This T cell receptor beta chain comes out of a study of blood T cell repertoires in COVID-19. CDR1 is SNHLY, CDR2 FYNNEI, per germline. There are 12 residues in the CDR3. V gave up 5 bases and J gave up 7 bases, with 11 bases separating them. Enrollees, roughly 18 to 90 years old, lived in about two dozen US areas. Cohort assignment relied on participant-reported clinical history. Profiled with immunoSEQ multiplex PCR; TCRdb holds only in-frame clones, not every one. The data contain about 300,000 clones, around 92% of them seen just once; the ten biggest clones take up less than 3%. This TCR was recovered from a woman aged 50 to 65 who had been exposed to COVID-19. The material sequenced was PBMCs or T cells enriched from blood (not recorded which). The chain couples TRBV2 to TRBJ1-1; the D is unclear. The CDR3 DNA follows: TGTGCCAGCAGTACAACGGGAGATGAAGCTTTCTTT. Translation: CASSTTGDEAFF.